Below, one T cell receptor beta chain is given with its context. This entry comes from a study of blood T cell repertoires in COVID-19. The CDR3 length is 13 residues. Germline V lookup: CDR1 SEHNR, CDR2 FQNEAQ (reference sequence). V dropped 0 bases and J dropped 12 bases, with 12 bases sitting between them. Some clones are missing from TCRdb's copy, which holds only in-frame ones; the method was immunoSEQ multiplex PCR. The table shows around 99,000 clones, with 88% occurring only once. The sample comprised peripheral blood. The rearrangement joins TRBV7-9 to TRBJ2-1, with D perhaps TRBD2 (6 bases). The source of this sequence is a man aged 45-65 years with active or convalescent COVID-19. CDR3 sequence: CASSLAVAGGQFF. The CDR3 bases are TGTGCCAGCAGCTTAGCGGTGGCCGGGGGGCAGTTCTTC.